Listed below are T cell receptor beta chains from one sample, sequenced in a study of shared clonotypes between healthy human individuals. This table comes from immunoSEQ multiplex PCR, and its TCRdb copy is limited to in-frame clones, with some not included. Found here are under 850,000 clones, over 55% of them singletons; the top ten hold approximately 2%. Sequences were obtained from memory CD4+ T cells sorted from blood. These receptors were collected from a woman aged 25 to 39 in good health. Each CDR3 is given with its conserved first and last residue. A D gene is named only where the DNA matches it firmly. Clone size is given for some rows only: seen once, a few or many times, or a class if the clone is expanded.

j_call clone_size d_call v_call cdr3_nt cdr3_aa
TRBJ1-2 NA NA TRBV28 TGTGCCAGCAACCTCGCCCCTAACTATGGCTACACCTTC CASNLAPNYGYTF
TRBJ1-1 NA NA TRBV5-8 TGTGCCAGCAGCTTGGGCGTGGGGGGTCCGAACACTGAAGCTTTCTTT CASSLGVGGPNTEAFF
TRBJ2-5 NA TRBD1 TRBV27 TGTGCCAGCAGTCACCGGGACAGGGAGACCCAGTACTTC CASSHRDRETQYF
TRBJ2-2 NA TRBD2 TRBV5-1 TGCGCCAGCAGCCGTGGACTAGCGGGAGGCACCGGGGAGCTGTTTTTT CASSRGLAGGTGELFF
TRBJ1-5 few TRBD1 TRBV4-1 TGCGCCAGCAGCCAAGGAGGGACAGAGAGCAATCAGCCCCAGCATTTT CASSQGGTESNQPQHF
TRBJ2-7 NA TRBD1 TRBV7-6 TGTGCCAGCAGCATCCGGACAGGGCGAAAGTACTTC CASSIRTGRKYF
TRBJ1-1 NA NA TRBV11-2 TGTGCCAGCAGCTTAGCTTCCGGGACAAGTGCTTGGAACACTGAAGCTTTCTTT CASSLASGTSAWNTEAFF
TRBJ2-3 NA NA TRBV23-1 TGCGCCAGCAGTAGAGGGGCCGGAGATACGCAGTATTTT CASSRGAGDTQYF
TRBJ2-7 NA NA TRBV28 TGTGCCAGCAGTCCTAGGTGGGGCCGGGAGCAGTACTTC CASSPRWGREQYF
TRBJ2-3 NA NA TRBV5-1 TGCGCCAGCAGCTTAGGACACGGGACTCAAACAGATACGCAGTATTTT CASSLGHGTQTDTQYF
TRBJ2-1 NA NA TRBV9 TGTGCCAGCAGCGGTAAGGCCGACCGGGACCCCCTCATCCATGAGCAGTTCTTC CASSGKADRDPLIHEQFF
TRBJ2-7 NA NA TRBV25-1 TGTGCCACACAGGGATACTACGAGCAGTACTTC CATQGYYEQYF
TRBJ2-3 many NA TRBV5-1 TGCGCCAGCAGCTTTATGTCCCCAGGGGCAGATACGCAGTATTTT CASSFMSPGADTQYF
TRBJ2-7 few TRBD2 TRBV6-1 TGTGCCAGCAGTGAAGACCCGGGACTAGCGTCTCTTCGCCACGAGCAGTACTTC CASSEDPGLASLRHEQYF
TRBJ2-5 NA NA TRBV30 TGTGCCCTAAAAGGCAGCCAAGAGACCCAGTACTTC CALKGSQETQYF
TRBJ2-7 NA NA TRBV15 TGTGCCACCAGCAGAGAAGGTCGGGGGCCAGGGATCGGCTACGAGCAGTACTTC CATSREGRGPGIGYEQYF
TRBJ1-2 NA NA TRBV5-6 TGTGCCAGCAGCGTAAGTTACTATGGCTACACCTTC CASSVSYYGYTF
TRBJ2-2 NA TRBD2 TRBV19 TGTGCCAGTAGTATATTCACTAGCGGTGAGAACACCGGGGAGCTGTTTTTT CASSIFTSGENTGELFF
TRBJ2-1 NA NA TRBV28 TGTGCCAGCAGCGGGACGCTAGGCTATGAGCAGTTCTTC CASSGTLGYEQFF
TRBJ2-5 NA TRBD2 TRBV11-2 TGTGCCAGCAGCTCCCGCGGTAGCGGGGGGTTCCAAGAGACCCAGTACTTC CASSSRGSGGFQETQYF
TRBJ2-4 NA NA TRBV28 TGTAATGGGGACAAAAACATTCAGTACTTC CNGDKNIQYF
TRBJ1-1 NA TRBD1 TRBV6-1 TGTGCCAGCAGTGAGGGGAGGGGGCGGACTGAAGCTTTCTTT CASSEGRGRTEAFF
TRBJ2-4 NA NA TRBV10-3 TGTGCCATCAGTGAGTCGACGGGGGCTGCGCTCATTCAGTACTTC CAISESTGAALIQYF
TRBJ2-4 NA NA TRBV19 TGTGCCAGCACGACGGGACGCCCCGGCCCCTTAGCCAAAAACATTCAGTACTTC CASTTGRPGPLAKNIQYF
TRBJ1-3 NA NA TRBV9 TGTGCCAGCAGCGTAGGGAGGGGTGAAGGAAACACCATATATTTT CASSVGRGEGNTIYF
TRBJ1-2 NA NA TRBV19 TGTGCCAGTAGTATAGGAGGACGGGCTAACTATGGCTACACCTTC CASSIGGRANYGYTF
TRBJ1-5 NA NA TRBV5-1 TGCGCCAGCAGCTTGTCAGGGAGTTATAGCAATCAGCCCCAGCATTTT CASSLSGSYSNQPQHF
TRBJ2-7 NA NA TRBV6-5 TGTGCCAGCAGTACCAGACAGGTATCCTACGAGCAGTACTTC CASSTRQVSYEQYF
TRBJ2-5 NA TRBD1 TRBV10-2 TGCGCCAGCAGTGACCCAGGGGGTGTCGAGTCGGAGACCCAGTACTTC CASSDPGGVESETQYF
TRBJ1-1 many NA TRBV27 TGTGCCAGCAGTTTAATGCGGGGAGGGAACACTGAAGCTTTCTTT CASSLMRGGNTEAFF
TRBJ1-2 NA NA TRBV7-8 TGTGCCAGCAGCCCCTCGCGGACAGTAAGAAATGGCTACACCTTC CASSPSRTVRNGYTF
TRBJ2-7 NA NA TRBV25-1 TGTGCCAGCAGTGATTCAACCCATCCCTCCTACGAGCAGTACTTC CASSDSTHPSYEQYF
TRBJ1-2 NA TRBD1 TRBV5-4 TGTGCCAGCAGCCCCGGCCAGGGGGCCTATGGCTACACCTTC CASSPGQGAYGYTF
TRBJ1-4 NA TRBD1 TRBV6-6 TGTGCCAGCAGTTCGGGACAGGGGGGTAATGAAAAACTGTTTTTT CASSSGQGGNEKLFF
TRBJ2-1 few NA TRBV5-1 TGCGCCAGCGGGGAATGGGGTGAGCAGTTCTTC CASGEWGEQFF
TRBJ2-1 NA TRBD2 TRBV5-6 TGTGCCAGCAGCTTGGTGGTAGCGGGCTACAATGAGCAGTTCTTC CASSLVVAGYNEQFF
TRBJ2-3 NA TRBD2 TRBV11-2 TGTGCCAGCAGCTTTCTAGCGGGAGGCACAGATACGCAGTATTTT CASSFLAGGTDTQYF